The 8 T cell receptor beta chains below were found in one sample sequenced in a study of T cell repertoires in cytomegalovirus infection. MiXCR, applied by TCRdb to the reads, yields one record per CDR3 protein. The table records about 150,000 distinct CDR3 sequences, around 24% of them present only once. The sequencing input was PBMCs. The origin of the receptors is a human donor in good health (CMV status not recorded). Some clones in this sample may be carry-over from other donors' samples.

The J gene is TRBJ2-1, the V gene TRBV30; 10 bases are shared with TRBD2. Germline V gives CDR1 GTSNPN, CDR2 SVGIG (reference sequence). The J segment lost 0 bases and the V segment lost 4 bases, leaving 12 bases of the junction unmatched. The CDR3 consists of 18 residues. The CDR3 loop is CAWITHGTSEGSYNEQFF. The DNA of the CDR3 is TGTGCCTGGATCACCCACGGGACTAGCGAAGGCTCCTACAATGAGCAGTTCTTC.

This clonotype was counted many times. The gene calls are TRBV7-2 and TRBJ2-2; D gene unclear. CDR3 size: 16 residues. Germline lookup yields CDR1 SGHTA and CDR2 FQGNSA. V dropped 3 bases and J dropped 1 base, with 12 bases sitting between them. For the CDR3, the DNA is TGTGCCAGCAGCTTTACCGGGCGGTTGAACACCGGGGAGCTGTTTTTT. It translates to CASSFTGRLNTGELFF.

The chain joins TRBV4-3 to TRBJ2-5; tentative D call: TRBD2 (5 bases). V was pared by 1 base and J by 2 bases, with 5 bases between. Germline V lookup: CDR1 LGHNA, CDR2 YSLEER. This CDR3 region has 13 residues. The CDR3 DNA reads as TGCGCCAGCAGCCAAGTAGCGCAAGAGACCCAGTACTTC. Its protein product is CASSQVAQETQYF.

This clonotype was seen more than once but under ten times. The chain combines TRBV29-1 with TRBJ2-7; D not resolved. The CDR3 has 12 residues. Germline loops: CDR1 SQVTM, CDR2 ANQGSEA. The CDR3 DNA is TGCAGTGGGGTAGAACCCCCGGGTGGGCAGTACTTC. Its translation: CSGVEPPGGQYF.

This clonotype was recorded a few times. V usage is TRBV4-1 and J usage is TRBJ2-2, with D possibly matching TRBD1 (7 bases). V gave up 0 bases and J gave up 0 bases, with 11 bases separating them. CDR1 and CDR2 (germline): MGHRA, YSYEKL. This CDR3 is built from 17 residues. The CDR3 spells CASSQDQGGANTGELFF. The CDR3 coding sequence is TGCGCCAGCAGCCAAGATCAGGGGGGAGCGAACACCGGGGAGCTGTTTTTT.

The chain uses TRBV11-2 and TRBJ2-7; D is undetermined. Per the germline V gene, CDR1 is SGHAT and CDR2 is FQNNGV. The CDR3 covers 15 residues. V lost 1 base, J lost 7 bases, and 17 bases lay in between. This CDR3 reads CASSLGGRNVWEQYF. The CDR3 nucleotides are TGTGCCAGCAGCTTAGGCGGCAGAAACGTTTGGGAGCAGTACTTC. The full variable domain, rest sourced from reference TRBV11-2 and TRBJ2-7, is EAGVAQSPRYKIIEKRQSVAFWCNPISGHATLYWYQQILGQGPKLLIQFQNNGVVDDSQLPKDRFSAERLKGVDSTLKIQPAKLEDSAVYLCASSLGGRNVWEQYFGPGTRLTVT.

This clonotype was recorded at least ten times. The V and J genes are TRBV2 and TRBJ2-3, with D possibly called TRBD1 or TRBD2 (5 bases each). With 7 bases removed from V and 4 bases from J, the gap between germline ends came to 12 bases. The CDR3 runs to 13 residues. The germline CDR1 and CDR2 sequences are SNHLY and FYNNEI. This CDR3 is CASTRGRADTQYF. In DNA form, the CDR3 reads TGTGCCAGCACCCGGGGACGGGCAGATACGCAGTATTTT. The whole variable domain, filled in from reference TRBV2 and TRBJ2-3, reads EPEVTQTPSHQVTQMGQEVILRCVPISNHLYFYWYRQILGQKVEFLVSFYNNEISEKSEIFDDQFSVERPDGSNFTLKIRSTKLEDSAMYFCASTRGRADTQYFGPGTRLTVL.

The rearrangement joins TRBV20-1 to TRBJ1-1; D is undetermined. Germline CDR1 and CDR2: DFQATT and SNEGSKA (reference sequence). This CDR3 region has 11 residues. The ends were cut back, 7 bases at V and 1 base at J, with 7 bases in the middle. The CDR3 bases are TGCAGTGTCTCGGAGAACACTGAAGCTTTCTTT. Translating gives CSVSENTEAFF.